The present T cell receptor (beta chain) was sequenced within a study of T cell repertoires in cytomegalovirus infection. As for the study in general: Use of recently identified HLA-C-restricted and well-studied HLA-B-restricted CMV epitopes was part of the study. Indicated by public TCR beta signatures were CMV infection and matching HLA type. Broader study findings: Based on cumulative public TCR beta family frequency, carriers of CMV plus the relevant HLA were identified. HLA-C-restricted, CMV-specific TCR beta clonotypes were dominant ex vivo.

This clonotype has only a few counts. Its antigen is as yet unknown. Each CDR3 protein gets one entry after TCRdb re-called the reads with MiXCR. The data contain around 750,000 distinct CDR3 sequences, over 25% of them seen just once; the ten biggest clones take up approximately 13%. Trimming took 0 bases from V and 7 from J, leaving 4 bases between them. CDR3 length: 12 amino acids. The germline V gene encodes CDR1 LGHDT and CDR2 YNNKEL (reference sequence). The chain combines TRBV3-1 with TRBJ1-5; D gene uncertain. The sequence was obtained from a human donor in good health (CMV status not recorded). Some clones in this sample may be carry-over from other donors' samples. The starting material was cultured CD8+ T cells from PBMCs, obtained from culture after CMV antigen stimulation. The CDR3 sequence is CASSQDGQPQHF. The DNA of the CDR3 is TGTGCCAGCAGCCAAGATGGCCAGCCCCAGCATTTT.